Shown below are 5 T cell receptor beta chains from a single sample sequenced in a study of neoadjuvant anti-PD-1 for oral cavity cancer. Data came from immunoSEQ multiplex PCR; TCRdb stores just in-frame clones and leaves some out. The profile shows over 10,000 clones, 60% to 80% of them singletons. Time point meaning: after neoadjuvant nivolumab, at surgical resection. The sequenced sample was PBMCs, obtained after nivolumab (anti-PD-1) treatment. These receptors originate from a person aged 35 to 85 with oral cavity squamous cell carcinoma.

CDR3 DNA: TGTGCCAGCAGTGAAAAATCGGATACGCAGTATTTT. Its translation is CASSEKSDTQYF. This rearrangement joins TRBV28 to TRBJ2-3; D not resolved. Between the trimmed V and J ends, which lost 5 bases and 6 bases, there was a span of 9 bases. CDR1 and CDR2 (germline): MDHEN, SYDVKM. The CDR3 consists of 12 residues.

A few counts support this clone. V gene TRBV6-6 combines with J gene TRBJ1-2; possible D gene TRBD1, 6 bases. Germline CDR1 is MNHNY and CDR2 is SVGAGI (reference sequence). V lost 5 bases and J 4 bases, leaving 17 bases between the germline ends. CDR3 length: 15 residues. The CDR3 DNA reads TGTGCCAGCAGTCGAGGAACAGGGATCGGCTATGGCTACACCTTC. This sequence encodes CASSRGTGIGYGYTF.

This clone was seen only once. This chain joins TRBV6-8 and TRBJ2-1; D could derive from TRBD1 or TRBD2 (5 bases each). The CDR3 consists of 22 residues. Germline CDR1 MNHGY, CDR2 SAAAGT. V dropped 6 bases and J dropped 9 bases, with 42 bases sitting between them. For the CDR3, the DNA is TGTGCCAGCAGCCCTCCCTTTACGGGGCCGCGGACTCACCCGCCAAATATCAGTGAGCAGTTCTTC. It translates to CASSPPFTGPRTHPPNISEQFF.

This clone was recorded once. The chain links TRBV5-8 to TRBJ2-5, with D possibly TRBD2 on 6 matching bases. Looked up from germline, CDR1 is SGHTS and CDR2 is YDEGEE. The V and J ends lost 4 bases and 3 bases respectively, with 16 bases between them. The CDR3 totals 15 residues. In DNA, the CDR3 is TGTGCCAGCAGCCCTACCGGGACTGCCGAAGAGACCCAGTACTTC. This translates into CASSPTGTAEETQYF.

This clone turned up a few times. V and J are TRBV6-6 and TRBJ1-1; 9 bases line up with TRBD1. Germline V gene sequence: CDR1 MNHNY, CDR2 SVGAGI (reference sequence). The length of the CDR3 is 15 residues. With V trimmed by 4 bases and J by 1 base, 4 bases remained unmatched. Here the CDR3 DNA reads TGTGCCAGCAGTTGGGACAGGGTCGGGAACACTGAAGCTTTCTTT. This gives the protein CASSWDRVGNTEAFF.